These 22 T cell receptor beta chains came from one sample sequenced in a study of blood T cell repertoires in COVID-19. Here immunoSEQ multiplex PCR was the method, and the copy in TCRdb shows in-frame clones only, minus some. The sample comprises around 150,000 clones, over 75% of which are singletons, and 9.5% to 12% rests with the top ten. The specimen sequenced was peripheral blood. The origin of the receptors is a man in his sixties with active or convalescent COVID-19.

This clone was picked up many times. The chain combines TRBV25-1 with TRBJ1-6, with TRBD1 as a possible D gene (6 bases). Trimming removed 4 bases from V and 7 bases from J, with 11 bases in between. The germline V gene encodes CDR1 MGHDK and CDR2 SYGVNS. The CDR3 covers 14 residues. The CDR3 protein is CASSGWTENSPLHF. As DNA, the CDR3 is TGTGCCAGCAGTGGATGGACAGAGAATTCACCCCTCCACTTT.

The V gene is TRBV6-6, the J gene TRBJ1-3; D is undetermined. The CDR3 spans 17 residues. The V end lost 5 bases, the J end lost 2 bases, and 19 bases lay between the germline ends. Germline V lookup: CDR1 MNHNY, CDR2 SVGAGI (reference sequence). The CDR3: CASSPLAVRGAGNTIYF. The CDR3 nucleotides read TGTGCCAGCAGTCCCCTCGCCGTCCGGGGAGCTGGAAACACCATATATTTT.

The rearrangement links TRBV5-1 to TRBJ2-1, with 11 bases lining up with TRBD2. Germline V gene sequence: CDR1 SGHRS, CDR2 YFSETQ. V gave up 10 bases and J gave up 6 bases; unmatched junction bases: 12. The CDR3 has 15 amino acids. The CDR3 DNA reads as TGCGCCGGACGGGAGGGGACTAGCGGAGGCAATGAGCAGTTCTTC. This gives the protein CAGREGTSGGNEQFF.

The chain employs TRBV14 and TRBJ2-5; the D gene is possibly TRBD2 (6 bases). V was clipped by 1 base and J by 4 bases, with 13 bases between them. Germline assignment: CDR1 SGHDN and CDR2 FVKESK. The CDR3 totals 15 residues. The CDR3 bases are TGTGCCAGCAGCCAAGGCAGTAGCGGCGGAGAGACCCAGTACTTC. Translating gives CASSQGSSGGETQYF.

The V call is TRBV25-1, the J call TRBJ2-7, with 7 bases matching TRBD1. Looked up from germline, CDR1 is MGHDK and CDR2 is SYGVNS. The CDR3 consists of 15 residues. J lost 1 base, V lost 1 base, and 4 bases had no gene match. CDR3 region: CASSEFLQGSYEQYF. CDR3 sequence (DNA): TGTGCCAGCAGTGAATTCTTACAGGGGTCCTACGAGCAGTACTTC.

V usage is TRBV19 and J usage is TRBJ1-1; 7 bases line up with TRBD1. V shed 4 bases and J 5 bases; nucleotides not matched to a gene: 7. This CDR3 contains 14 residues. CDR1 is LNHDA, CDR2 SQIVND, per germline (reference sequence). CDR3 sequence: CASSSRGRGTEAFF. The CDR3 bases are TGTGCCAGTAGTAGCCGGGGCAGGGGGACTGAAGCTTTCTTT.

The chain carries TRBV5-4 and TRBJ2-2, with 15 positions matching TRBD2. The CDR3 loop spans 18 amino acids. With 2 bases clipped from V and 4 bases from J, the junction kept 6 bases outside the gene matches. CDR1 and CDR2 from the germline V gene are SGHNT and YYREEE (reference sequence). The CDR3 sequence: CASSFGTSGGSSTGELFF. The CDR3 DNA reads as TGTGCCAGCAGCTTTGGGACTAGCGGGGGGTCGAGCACCGGGGAGCTGTTTTTT.

The rearrangement uses TRBV5-6 and TRBJ1-3; D is perhaps TRBD1 (6 bases). The CDR3 sequence is 16 residues long. CDR1 is SGHDT, CDR2 YYEEEE, per germline. Trimming stripped 2 bases from V and 2 bases from J, with 14 bases between. The CDR3 DNA sequence: TGTGCCAGCAGCTTTAGGGAGCAGGGGCCTGGAAACACCATATATTTT. As protein: CASSFREQGPGNTIYF.

This chain joins TRBV19 and TRBJ1-4, with D perhaps matching TRBD1 (6 bases). V shed 4 bases and J shed 8 bases, with 11 bases lying between them. This CDR3 is built from 13 residues. Germline V CDR1 and CDR2: LNHDA, SQIVND (reference sequence). The CDR3 protein is CASSRTVTEKLFF. The CDR3, as DNA: TGTGCCAGTAGTAGGACAGTCACCGAAAAACTGTTTTTT.

This chain uses TRBV6-5 with TRBJ2-7, with a tentative D call TRBD1 (5 bases). The length of the CDR3 is 15 residues. Germline CDR1 and CDR2: MNHEY and SVGAGI. The V end lost 2 bases, the J end lost 3 bases, and 14 bases lay between the germline ends. CDR3 sequence: CASSYALDSFYEQYF. The CDR3 coding sequence is TGTGCCAGCAGTTACGCTCTCGACAGTTTCTACGAGCAGTACTTC.

The chain uses TRBV6-1 and TRBJ2-1; 7 bases line up with TRBD1. With 1 base clipped from V and 3 bases from J, the junction kept 3 bases outside the gene matches. There are 15 residues in the CDR3. From germline, CDR1 is MNHNS and CDR2 SASEGT. As DNA, the CDR3 is TGTGCCAGCAGTGAAGAACCAGGGGGCTACAATGAGCAGTTCTTC. Translating it yields CASSEEPGGYNEQFF.

The CDR3 region has the DNA TGTGCCAGCAGCTTTGGCCGCTATGGCTACACCTTC. This codes for CASSFGRYGYTF. The genes are TRBV7-2 and TRBJ1-2; D is undetermined. V was trimmed by 3 bases and J by 4 bases, leaving 6 bases between them. Germline values: CDR1 SGHTA, CDR2 FQGNSA. The CDR3 spans 12 residues.

The rearrangement joins TRBV9 to TRBJ1-4, with TRBD1 matching over 8 bases. With V trimmed by 3 bases and J by 4 bases, 5 bases remained unmatched. The germline V gene encodes CDR1 SGDLS and CDR2 YYNGEE. The CDR3 is 15 amino acids. The CDR3 reads CASSAGGHGNEKLFF. CDR3 bases: TGTGCCAGCAGCGCAGGGGGCCACGGTAATGAAAAACTGTTTTTT.

The rearrangement links TRBV6-2 or TRBV6-3 to TRBJ2-2; TRBD1 might be the D (5 bases). The CDR3 is made up of 13 amino acids. Trimming pared 2 bases from V and 8 bases from J, leaving 9 bases between. Germline CDR1 reads MNHEY; CDR2 reads SVGEGT. The CDR3, as DNA: TGTGCCAGCAGTTACCCAAGGGGAGGGGAGCTGTTTTTT. Protein sequence: CASSYPRGGELFF.

The J gene is TRBJ2-7, the V gene TRBV5-6; 10 nucleotides agree with TRBD2. The junction had 8 bases not matched to a gene; V was cut back by 3 bases and J by 2 bases. This CDR3 spans 16 amino acids. The germline gives CDR1 SGHDT, CDR2 YYEEEE. CDR3 nucleotides: TGTGCCAGCAGCTCCCCGCGAGCGGGAGGGACCTACGAGCAGTACTTC. As protein: CASSSPRAGGTYEQYF.

This chain joins TRBV6-1 and TRBJ2-1, with 15 bases fitting TRBD2. The CDR3 contains 20 residues. Germline CDR1 reads MNHNS; CDR2 reads SASEGT. V gave up 4 bases and J gave up 0 bases; unmatched junction bases: 10. CDR3 sequence reads: CASSGQGTSGRPSSYNEQFF. CDR3 DNA: TGTGCCAGCAGTGGACAGGGGACTAGCGGGAGGCCAAGCTCCTACAATGAGCAGTTCTTC.

This clone was picked up a small number of times. The chain recombines TRBV6-1 with TRBJ2-1; TRBD2 aligns across 11 bases. J gave up 12 bases and V 2 bases, and 6 bases lay outside the gene matches. This CDR3 is 14 amino acids long. Germline CDR1 reads MNHNS; CDR2 reads SASEGT. CDR3 in amino acids: CASSESTSGIGQFF. The CDR3 DNA follows: TGTGCCAGCAGTGAATCGACTAGCGGGATCGGGCAGTTCTTC.

This clone showed up just a few times. The CDR3 sequence is CASSSPPGLGSPLHF. For the CDR3, the DNA is TGTGCCAGCAGCTCACCGCCAGGGTTGGGTTCACCCCTCCACTTT. The chain couples TRBV5-5 to TRBJ1-6, with TRBD1 as a possible D gene (5 bases). Germline loops: CDR1 SGHKS, CDR2 YYEKEE (reference sequence). This CDR3 has 15 amino acids. Trimming shortened V by 3 bases and J by 9 bases, and 16 bases separated the two germline ends.

This clone showed up many times. This sample also contains other DNA sequences that code for the same CDR3. V is TRBV15 and J is TRBJ2-1; TRBD2 is a possible D gene (5 bases). V was clipped by 3 bases and J by 1 base, with 7 bases between them. Looked up from germline, CDR1 is LNHNV and CDR2 is YYDKDF (reference sequence). CDR3 size: 14 residues. CDR3 coding DNA: TGTGCCACCAGCAGTGGCGGGTCCTACAATGAGCAGTTCTTC. Encoded protein: CATSSGGSYNEQFF.

Only a few counts were recorded for this clone. The chain recombines TRBV28 with TRBJ2-7; 8 positions match TRBD1. This CDR3 is 14 amino acids long. The junction had 10 bases not matched to a gene; V was cut back by 6 bases and J by 6 bases. Germline V gives CDR1 MDHEN, CDR2 SYDVKM. The CDR3: CASRAGGGRSEQYF. CDR3 DNA sequence: TGTGCCAGCAGGGCAGGGGGCGGTCGCTCCGAGCAGTACTTC.

The V gene is TRBV6-5, the J gene TRBJ1-1; D may be TRBD1 (6 bases). CDR3 length: 13 amino acids. V was trimmed by 7 bases and J by 0 bases, leaving 9 bases between them. Looked up from germline, CDR1 is MNHEY and CDR2 is SVGAGI. The CDR3 nucleotides read TGTGCCAGCACCCGGACAGTGAACACTGAAGCTTTCTTT. Translation gives CASTRTVNTEAFF.

The V and J genes are TRBV3-1 (or the pseudogene TRBV3-2) and TRBJ1-5, with TRBD1 matching over 7 bases. With V trimmed by 0 bases and J by 4 bases, 6 bases remained unmatched. CDR3 length: 16 residues. CDR1 is LGHDT and CDR2 is YNNKEL in the germline V gene (reference sequence). CDR3 sequence reads: CASSQDRSGGNQPQHF. As DNA, the CDR3 is TGTGCCAGCAGCCAAGATCGGTCAGGGGGTAATCAGCCCCAGCATTTT.